This T cell receptor (beta chain) was identified in a study of beta chain features in type 1 diabetes. On the study more broadly: Patients and healthy donors were similar in age, gender and cell yields.

Expressed TCRB transcripts got sequenced, as all isolated RNA was reverse transcribed. Using immunoSEQ multiplex PCR, the repertoire was profiled, and TCRdb retains in-frame clones only, with some absent. The table lists around 330,000 clones, roughly 9.6% of them singletons. A few counts support this clone. This CDR3 comprises 15 residues. The ends lost 5 bases at V and 7 bases at J; junction bases unmatched: 7. Germline V gene sequence: CDR1 SEHNR, CDR2 FQNEAQ (reference sequence). The source material was naive CD4+ T cells from blood. This chain uses TRBV7-9 with TRBJ1-4; 10 nucleotides align to TRBD1. This sequence originates from a woman aged 30 to 39 in good health. The CDR3 sequence is CASSQTGGGGEKLFF. The CDR3 DNA follows: TGTGCCAGCAGCCAGACAGGGGGCGGAGGTGAAAAACTGTTTTTT.